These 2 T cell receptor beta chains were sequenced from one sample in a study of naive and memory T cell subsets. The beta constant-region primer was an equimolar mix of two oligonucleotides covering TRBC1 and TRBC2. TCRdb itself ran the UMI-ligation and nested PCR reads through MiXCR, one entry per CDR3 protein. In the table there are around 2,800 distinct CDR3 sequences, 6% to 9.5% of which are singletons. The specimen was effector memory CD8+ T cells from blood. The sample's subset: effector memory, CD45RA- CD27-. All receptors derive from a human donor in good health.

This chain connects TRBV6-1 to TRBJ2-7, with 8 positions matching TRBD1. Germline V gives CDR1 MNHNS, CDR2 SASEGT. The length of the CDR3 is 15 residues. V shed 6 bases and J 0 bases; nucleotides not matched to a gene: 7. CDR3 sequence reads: CASRTQGGSSYEQYF. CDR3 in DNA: TGTGCCAGCAGGACACAGGGGGGTAGCTCCTACGAGCAGTACTTC.

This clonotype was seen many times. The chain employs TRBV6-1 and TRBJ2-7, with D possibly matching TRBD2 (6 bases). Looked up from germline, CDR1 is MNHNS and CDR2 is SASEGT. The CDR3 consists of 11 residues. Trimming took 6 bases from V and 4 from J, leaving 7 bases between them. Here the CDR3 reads CASREGYEQYF. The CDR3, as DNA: TGTGCCAGCAGGGAGGGGTACGAGCAGTACTTC.